This TCR beta chain was recorded in a study of blood T cell repertoires in COVID-19 (dated by TCRdb to 2020 to 2021). Regarding the complete study: Samples covering the acute and convalescent phases of COVID-19 were provided by collaborators in the United States, Italy and Spain. The repertoires were made available in a free public database intended to serve as a resource for research on the immune response to SARS-CoV-2. The sample metadata nearly always contained a de-identified subject ID, COVID-19 status, age in years and sex. Deeply sampled blood TCRbeta repertoires from subjects exposed to, actively infected with, or recovered from COVID-19 were included in the dataset. Samples came from the ongoing ImmuneRACE study (first 160 participants) plus 1,254 subjects from 6 global collaborators. The material from the prospective study consisted of cDNA or gDNA derived from T cells, B-cell-depleted T cells, or PBMCs. Where available, HLA class I and class II types were taken from metadata supplied by the sample provider and were not determined by assay-based typing. Overall study results and their limits: The quantity of clinical and demographic metadata differed by source and by participant and was supplied without curation.

TCRbeta CDR3 regions were amplified from genomic DNA using the immunoSEQ Assay, a bias-controlled multiplex PCR. Concerning the study's data processing: Within the assay, amplification of reference gene primers was used to estimate how many nucleated cells each sample contained. Sequence reads were collapsed and filtered to measure the absolute abundance of every unique TCRbeta CDR3 rearrangement. For each sample, productive Simpson clonality was calculated as the square root of Simpson's diversity index over productive rearrangements. Entries here come from immuneACCESS through TCRdb and include only in-frame sequences with V and J called. Some clones fail to appear in such tables; in the studies checked, an unresolved V gene covers under half of the shortfall, and the cause of the remainder is unknown. V and J calls and clone size are as listed in that table; D and trimming were resolved from the DNA. Counted in this sample were about 200,000 clones; about 80% of them appeared once. The top ten hold about 6.9% of the sample.

The collaborating institutions used their own protocols to collect whole blood in K2EDTA tubes. For TCRbeta analysis, collaborators shipped samples in one of three forms: frozen whole blood, isolated PBMCs, or DNA extracted from either of those sample types. This clone was picked up a small number of times. No cognate antigen has been identified for it. Per-base qualities were not stored, and no clone one base away is much larger. Material for sequencing was peripheral blood. The sequence came from a man in his 60s with acute or convalescent COVID-19.

This receptor carries the CDR3 CASRKSGTNTGELFF. The nucleotide sequence is TGTGCCAGCAGGAAGAGCGGGACCAACACCGGGGAGCTGTTTTTT. The rearranged segments are TRBV9 and TRBJ2-2; TRBD2 fits 7 bases in the junction. CDR1 and CDR2, looked up from the germline V gene, are SGDLS and YYNGEE. The CDR3 runs 15 amino acids, cysteine and phenylalanine included. Only the CDR3 region is kept as DNA, spanning 45 bases read in frame from base 1. Compared with germline, V lacks 5 bases and J lacks 2 bases; bases without a gene match: 6.